The 3 T cell receptor beta chains below all came from one sample that was sequenced in a study of PD-L1 blockade in urothelial cancer. Data came from immunoSEQ multiplex PCR; TCRdb stores just in-frame clones and leaves some out. The data show about 45,000 clones, with around 89% seen just once and almost 4% held by the top ten. The input for sequencing was PBMCs, taken around atezolizumab (anti-PD-L1) treatment. The receptors were sampled from a man aged 80 or over with urothelial cancer.

This rearrangement joins TRBV30 to TRBJ1-2; unclear D gene. Trimming removed 4 bases from V and 6 bases from J, with 9 bases in between. CDR1 is GTSNPN and CDR2 is SVGIG in the germline V gene (reference sequence). The CDR3 contains 11 residues. The CDR3 DNA sequence: TGTGCCTGGACGGGTTACGATGGCTACACCTTC. This encodes CAWTGYDGYTF.

This clone has more than one count but fewer than ten. The chain joins TRBV5-1 to TRBJ2-5, with 11 bases identical to TRBD2. Germline CDR1 is SGHRS and CDR2 is YFSETQ. V trimming: 4 bases; J trimming: 2 bases; junction bases outside the gene matches: 4. The length of the CDR3 is 15 residues. Here the CDR3 reads CASSPRTSGQETQYF. The CDR3 DNA sequence: TGCGCCAGCAGCCCGAGGACTAGCGGGCAAGAGACCCAGTACTTC.

V and J are TRBV18 and TRBJ1-2; perhaps TRBD1 as D (5 bases). CDR3 length: 15 residues. The V gene's germline CDR1 is KGHSH and CDR2 LQKENI. Trimming pared 3 bases from V and 3 bases from J, leaving 14 bases between. The CDR3: CASSPAAGGDYGYTF. For the CDR3, the DNA is TGTGCCAGCTCACCGGCCGCGGGGGGGGACTATGGCTACACCTTC.